A selection of T cell receptor beta chains follows, all from one sample in a study of cytomegalovirus exposure and HLA in healthy donors. Libraries were prepared by immunoSEQ multiplex PCR; TCRdb keeps only in-frame clonotypes and omits some of them. Among about 95,000 clones listed, about 70% were seen once. The sample taken for sequencing was PBMCs. These receptors came from a man between 60 and 75 years old in good health and CMV-seronegative. The CDR3 runs from the conserved cysteine through the conserved F or W. D genes are given only for firm matches. Some rows mark clone size as missing; the rest say once, few, many or name a class of expanded clone.

NA	TRBV4-2	few	TRBJ2-3	CASSQDELSDTQYF	TGTGCCAGCAGCCAAGATGAACTATCAGATACGCAGTATTTT
NA	TRBV6-5	NA	TRBJ2-2	CASSTSRGELFF	TGTGCCAGCAGTACCTCGAGGGGGGAGCTGTTTTTT
TRBD1	TRBV29-1	NA	TRBJ2-5	CSVRDRYQETQYF	TGCAGCGTTCGGGACAGGTACCAAGAGACCCAGTACTTC
TRBD1	TRBV5-6	NA	TRBJ2-7	CASSEGTGGAGFYEQYF	TGTGCCAGCAGCGAAGGGACAGGGGGCGCTGGCTTCTACGAGCAGTACTTC
NA	TRBV1	few	TRBJ2-3	CTSSPETSGFPDTQYF	TGCACCAGCAGCCCAGAGACTAGCGGGTTCCCAGATACGCAGTATTTT
NA	TRBV5-4	NA	TRBJ1-3	CASSLDRVSGNTIYF	TGTGCCAGCAGCTTGGACAGGGTATCTGGAAACACCATATATTTT
TRBD1	TRBV6-5	NA	TRBJ1-2	CASSYLSFQGEGYTF	TGTGCCAGCAGTTACTTGTCGTTTCAGGGGGAGGGCTACACCTTC
NA	TRBV6-5	NA	TRBJ2-2	CASSYRQETGELFF	TGTGCCAGCAGTTATCGACAGGAGACCGGGGAGCTGTTTTTT
TRBD1	TRBV19	NA	TRBJ1-1	CASSMEGTGGMFTEAFF	TGTGCCAGTAGTATGGAAGGGACAGGGGGTATGTTCACTGAAGCTTTCTTT
NA	TRBV5-1	NA	TRBJ1-4	CASSLGGTVEEKLFF	TGCGCCAGCAGCTTGGGCGGGACGGTAGAGGAAAAACTGTTTTTT
NA	TRBV29-1	NA	TRBJ2-2	CSVVHTGEPFF	TGCAGCGTTGTCCACACCGGGGAGCCGTTTTTT
TRBD2	TRBV19	NA	TRBJ2-2	CASSIYAGLAGGRKDGELFF	TGTGCCAGTAGTATCTACGCCGGACTAGCGGGGGGGCGAAAGGACGGGGAGCTGTTTTTT
TRBD2	TRBV28	NA	TRBJ2-1	CASSFGLAGTNEQFF	TGTGCCAGCAGTTTTGGGCTAGCGGGTACCAATGAGCAGTTCTTC
TRBD2	TRBV2	NA	TRBJ2-7	CASRSRLAGDPYEQYF	TGTGCCAGCAGGTCAAGACTAGCGGGAGACCCCTACGAGCAGTACTTC
TRBD1	TRBV11-2	NA	TRBJ2-5	CASSLRTGTEETQYF	TGTGCCAGCAGCTTACGAACCGGGACAGAAGAGACCCAGTACTTC
TRBD2	TRBV4-1	NA	TRBJ2-7	CASSPTPGLAEKNAYEQYF	TGCGCCAGCAGCCCGACCCCGGGACTAGCGGAGAAGAACGCCTACGAGCAGTACTTC
NA	TRBV29-1	NA	TRBJ1-4	CSVEGVNEKLFF	TGCAGCGTTGAGGGAGTTAATGAAAAACTGTTTTTT
TRBD1	TRBV30	NA	TRBJ1-5	CAWRAPGTGPNQPQHF	TGTGCCTGGAGGGCACCCGGGACAGGGCCCAATCAGCCCCAGCATTTT
NA	TRBV7-2	NA	TRBJ1-2	CASSPDSHGYTF	TGTGCCAGCAGCCCGGACAGCCATGGCTACACCTTC
NA	TRBV10-2	few	TRBJ1-5	CASSEWRPDYGQPQHF	TGCGCCAGCAGTGAGTGGAGACCCGACTACGGTCAGCCCCAGCATTTT
NA	TRBV7-2	once	TRBJ1-2	CASSPILTGHRGYTF	TGTGCCAGCAGCCCGATCCTGACAGGCCATAGGGGCTACACCTTC
NA	TRBV5-1	NA	TRBJ1-2	CASSGGGALYGYTF	TGCGCCAGCAGCGGCGGCGGGGCGCTCTATGGCTACACCTTC
NA	TRBV12-1	NA	TRBJ1-1	CASITRSHAFF	TGTGCCAGCATCACCCGGTCCCACGCTTTCTTT
TRBD2	TRBV15	NA	TRBJ2-5	CATSRDLAGAQETQYF	TGTGCCACCAGCAGAGATCTAGCGGGGGCACAAGAGACCCAGTACTTC
TRBD2	TRBV7-2	NA	TRBJ2-1	CASSLGGLAGSNEQFF	TGTGCCAGCAGCTTAGGGGGACTAGCGGGATCAAATGAGCAGTTCTTC
TRBD1	TRBV5-6	NA	TRBJ1-5	CASSPGQGINQPQHF	TGTGCCAGCAGCCCGGGACAGGGGATCAATCAGCCCCAGCATTTT
NA	TRBV2	NA	TRBJ2-1	CASKTGSSTNEQFF	TGTGCCAGCAAAACAGGGAGCTCAACCAATGAGCAGTTCTTC
TRBD1	TRBV29-1	once	TRBJ1-4	CSVGDSGAEKLFF	TGCAGCGTAGGGGACAGTGGAGCAGAAAAACTGTTTTTT
NA	TRBV9	NA	TRBJ1-5	CASSATGGADQPQHF	TGTGCCAGCAGCGCAACGGGGGGGGCTGATCAGCCCCAGCATTTT
NA	TRBV5-4	NA	TRBJ2-7	CASSFRDNSYEQYF	TGTGCCAGCAGCTTCCGGGACAACTCCTACGAGCAGTACTTC
NA	TRBV28	NA	TRBJ2-5	CASSSRGPETQYF	TGTGCCAGCAGTTCTAGAGGGCCTGAGACCCAGTACTTC
NA	TRBV19	NA	TRBJ1-1	CASSSTGNTEAFF	TGTGCCAGTAGTAGCACCGGGAACACTGAAGCTTTCTTT
NA	TRBV2	NA	TRBJ2-3	CASTGLRPSTDTQYF	TGTGCCAGCACCGGACTCCGCCCTAGCACAGATACGCAGTATTTT
NA	TRBV19	NA	TRBJ1-5	CASSIVGRVNNQPQHF	TGTGCCAGTAGTATAGTGGGCAGGGTGAACAATCAGCCCCAGCATTTT
NA	TRBV5-1	NA	TRBJ2-7	CASSLARQDYEQYF	TGCGCCAGCAGCTTGGCCCGGCAGGACTACGAGCAGTACTTC
TRBD1	TRBV2	NA	TRBJ2-5	CASSAPGGLGETQYF	TGTGCCAGCAGTGCGCCAGGGGGCTTGGGGGAGACCCAGTACTTC
NA	TRBV15	NA	TRBJ1-4	CATSRAAGNNEKLFF	TGTGCCACCAGCAGAGCGGCAGGGAACAATGAAAAACTGTTTTTT
NA	TRBV7-2	once	TRBJ2-7	CASSFQKSYEQYF	TGTGCCAGCAGCTTTCAAAAGAGTTACGAGCAGTACTTC
NA	TRBV4-3	once	TRBJ2-7	CASSRQDGGSYEQYF	TGCGCCAGCAGCCGGCAGGACGGAGGCTCCTACGAGCAGTACTTC
TRBD2	TRBV7-8	NA	TRBJ2-4	CASSVGFAGVWYF	TGTGCCAGCAGCGTAGGGTTTGCGGGGGTATGGTACTTC
NA	TRBV6-5	NA	TRBJ2-2	CASSPVTGELFF	TGTGCCAGCAGTCCCGTCACCGGGGAGCTGTTTTTT
TRBD1	TRBV5-1	few	TRBJ2-3	CASSLGTVTDTQYF	TGCGCCAGCAGCTTAGGGACAGTCACAGATACGCAGTATTTT
NA	TRBV4-1	NA	TRBJ2-7	CASSGPLGSGIYEQYF	TGCGCCAGCAGCGGCCCTCTAGGGTCAGGGATCTACGAGCAGTACTTC
TRBD2	TRBV29-1	NA	TRBJ2-1	CSGGLAGVYNEQFF	TGCAGCGGCGGACTAGCGGGAGTCTACAATGAGCAGTTCTTC
TRBD1	TRBV9	few	TRBJ1-6	CASSAAKDRPNSPLHF	TGTGCCAGCAGCGCAGCCAAGGACAGGCCTAATTCACCCCTCCACTTT
NA	TRBV6-6	once	TRBJ1-2	CASSESWGYTF	TGTGCCAGCAGTGAGTCGTGGGGCTACACCTTC
TRBD1	TRBV27	few	TRBJ2-2	CASRAGTGYTGELFF	TGTGCCAGCAGGGCCGGGACAGGCTATACCGGGGAGCTGTTTTTT
TRBD1	TRBV7-2	NA	TRBJ2-7	CASSLSRDRAYEQYF	TGTGCCAGCAGCCTTTCCCGGGACAGGGCTTACGAGCAGTACTTC
NA	TRBV13	NA	TRBJ2-7	CASSLDTDYEQYF	TGTGCCAGCAGCTTGGACACTGACTACGAGCAGTACTTC
NA	TRBV2	NA	TRBJ2-3	CASRGMGRDTQYF	TGTGCCAGCAGGGGGATGGGGCGGGATACGCAGTATTTT
TRBD2	TRBV6-5	few	TRBJ2-7	CASRYRGLSYEQYF	TGTGCCAGCAGGTACCGGGGACTATCCTACGAGCAGTACTTC
TRBD1	TRBV6-6	few	TRBJ2-7	CASSYEGQNFYEQYF	TGTGCCAGCAGTTACGAGGGACAGAACTTCTACGAGCAGTACTTC